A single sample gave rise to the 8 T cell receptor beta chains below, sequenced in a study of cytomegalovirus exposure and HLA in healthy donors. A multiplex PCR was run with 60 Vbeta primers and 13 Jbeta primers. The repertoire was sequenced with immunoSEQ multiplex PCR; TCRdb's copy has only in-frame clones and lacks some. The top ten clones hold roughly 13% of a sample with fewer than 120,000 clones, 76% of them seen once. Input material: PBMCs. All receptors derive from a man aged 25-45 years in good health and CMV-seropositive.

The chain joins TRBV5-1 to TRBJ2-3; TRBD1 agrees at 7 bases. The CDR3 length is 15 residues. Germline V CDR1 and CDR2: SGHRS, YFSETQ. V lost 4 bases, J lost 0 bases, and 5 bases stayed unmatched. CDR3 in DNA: TGCGCCAGCAGCGTCGGACAGGCTAGCACAGATACGCAGTATTTT. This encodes CASSVGQASTDTQYF.

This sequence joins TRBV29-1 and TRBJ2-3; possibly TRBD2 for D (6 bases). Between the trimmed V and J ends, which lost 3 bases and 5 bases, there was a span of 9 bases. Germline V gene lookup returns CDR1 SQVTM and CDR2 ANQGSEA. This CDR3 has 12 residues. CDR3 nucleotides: TGCAGCGTTGACTTGGGGGGAGATACGCAGTATTTT. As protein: CSVDLGGDTQYF.

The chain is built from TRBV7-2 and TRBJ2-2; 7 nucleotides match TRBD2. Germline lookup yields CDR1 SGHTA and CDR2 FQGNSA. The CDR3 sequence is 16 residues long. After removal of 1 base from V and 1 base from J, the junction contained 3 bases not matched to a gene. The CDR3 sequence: CASSLGGGWNTGELFF. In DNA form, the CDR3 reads TGTGCCAGCAGCTTAGGGGGGGGTTGGAACACCGGGGAGCTGTTTTTT.

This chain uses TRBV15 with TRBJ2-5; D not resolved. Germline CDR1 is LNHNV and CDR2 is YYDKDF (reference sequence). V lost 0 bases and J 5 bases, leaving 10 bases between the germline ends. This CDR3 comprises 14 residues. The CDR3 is CATSRDPTRETQYF. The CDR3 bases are TGTGCCACCAGCAGAGATCCAACGAGGGAGACCCAGTACTTC.

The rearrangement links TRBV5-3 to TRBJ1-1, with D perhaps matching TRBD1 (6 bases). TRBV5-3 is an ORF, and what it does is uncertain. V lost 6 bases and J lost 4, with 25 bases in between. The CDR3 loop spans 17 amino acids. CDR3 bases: TGTGCCAGAAACGATTCACAGGGTGTGGTGGTCGGCACTGAAGCTTTCTTT. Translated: CARNDSQGVVVGTEAFF.

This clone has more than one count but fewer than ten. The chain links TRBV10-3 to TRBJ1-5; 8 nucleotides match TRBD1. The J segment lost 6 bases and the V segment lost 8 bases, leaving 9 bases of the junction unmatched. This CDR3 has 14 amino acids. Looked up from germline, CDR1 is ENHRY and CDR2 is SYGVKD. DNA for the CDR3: TGTGCCATCGGCCTGGACAGGGTTGGTCAGCCCCAGCATTTT. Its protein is CAIGLDRVGQPQHF.

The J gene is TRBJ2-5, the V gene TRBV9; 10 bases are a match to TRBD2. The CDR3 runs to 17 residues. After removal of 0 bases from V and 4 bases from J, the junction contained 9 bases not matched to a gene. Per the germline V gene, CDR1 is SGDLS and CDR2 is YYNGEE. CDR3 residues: CASSVGDGLAVGETQYF. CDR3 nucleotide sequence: TGTGCCAGCAGCGTAGGGGACGGACTAGCGGTGGGAGAGACCCAGTACTTC.

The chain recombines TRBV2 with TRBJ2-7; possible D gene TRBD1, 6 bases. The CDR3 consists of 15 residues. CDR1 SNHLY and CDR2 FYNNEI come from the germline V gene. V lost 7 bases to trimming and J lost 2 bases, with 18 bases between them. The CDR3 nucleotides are TGTGCCAGCATACAGGGTGGAAGTAGGGCCTACGAGCAGTACTTC. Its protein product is CASIQGGSRAYEQYF.